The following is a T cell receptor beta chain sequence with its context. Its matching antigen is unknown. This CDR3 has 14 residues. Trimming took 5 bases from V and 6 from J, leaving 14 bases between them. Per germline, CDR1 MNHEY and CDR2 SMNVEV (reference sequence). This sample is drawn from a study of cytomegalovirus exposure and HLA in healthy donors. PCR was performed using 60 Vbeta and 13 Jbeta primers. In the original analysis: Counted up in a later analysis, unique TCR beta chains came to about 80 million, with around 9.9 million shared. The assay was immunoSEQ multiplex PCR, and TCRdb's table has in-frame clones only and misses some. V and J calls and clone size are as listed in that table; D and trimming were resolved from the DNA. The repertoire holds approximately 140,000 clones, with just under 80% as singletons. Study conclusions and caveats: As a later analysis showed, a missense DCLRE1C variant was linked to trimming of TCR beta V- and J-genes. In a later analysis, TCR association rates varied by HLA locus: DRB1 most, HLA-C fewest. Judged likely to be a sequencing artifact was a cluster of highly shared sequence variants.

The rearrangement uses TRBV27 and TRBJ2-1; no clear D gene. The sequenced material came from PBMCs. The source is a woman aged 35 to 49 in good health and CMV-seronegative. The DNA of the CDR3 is TGTGCCAGCAGTCCCCTCAACGAACTCAATGAGCAGTTCTTC. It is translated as CASSPLNELNEQFF.